This is a list of T cell receptor beta chains from one sample in a study of T cell repertoires in cytomegalovirus infection. MiXCR was run by TCRdb on the reads, yielding one entry per CDR3 protein. The top ten clones hold around 2.4% of a sample with 310,000 or so distinct CDR3 sequences, about 8.8% of them seen once. Specimen: PBMCs. The origin of the receptors is a human donor in good health (CMV status not recorded). Some clones in this sample may be carry-over from other donors' samples. The CDR3 runs from the conserved cysteine through the conserved F or W. D genes are given only for firm matches. Clone size is given for some rows only: seen once, a few or many times, or a class if the clone is expanded.

14	TRBJ2-4	TRBV2	many	NA	CASSEQGAKNIQYF	TGTGCCAGCAGTGAACAGGGGGCCAAAAACATTCAGTACTTC
14	TRBJ1-1	TRBV28	NA	NA	CASSTWRGAAEAFF	TGTGCCAGCAGCACCTGGAGAGGGGCCGCTGAAGCTTTCTTT
17	TRBJ1-1	TRBV20-1	few	TRBD1	CSARLRNRGAGNTEAFF	TGCAGTGCTAGGCTCAGGAACAGGGGCGCGGGAAACACTGAAGCTTTCTTT
13	TRBJ2-1	TRBV29-1	NA	NA	CSVGRRGYNEQFF	TGCAGCGTTGGGCGGAGAGGATACAATGAGCAGTTCTTC
13	TRBJ2-5	TRBV12-3/TRBV12-4	NA	TRBD2	CASRLAGEETQYF	TGTGCCAGCAGACTAGCGGGGGAAGAGACCCAGTACTTC
18	TRBJ1-1	TRBV7-8	many	TRBD1	CASSLTGSTGVLNTEAFF	TGTGCCAGCAGCTTAACCGGAAGCACAGGGGTATTGAACACTGAAGCTTTCTTT
15	TRBJ2-1	TRBV28	many	NA	CASSFRQSSYNEQFF	TGTGCCAGCAGTTTTAGGCAATCCTCCTACAATGAGCAGTTCTTC
10	TRBJ1-1	TRBV20-1	NA	TRBD1	CSAFDRGAFF	TGCAGTGCTTTTGACAGGGGAGCTTTCTTT
16	TRBJ2-6	TRBV3-1	few	NA	CASSPHPSSGANVLTF	TGTGCCAGCAGCCCCCACCCGAGCTCTGGGGCCAACGTCCTGACTTTC
15	TRBJ2-7	TRBV20-1	many	NA	CSASQSGSLSYEQYF	TGCAGTGCTAGCCAAAGCGGCAGCCTTTCCTACGAGCAGTACTTC
13	TRBJ1-2	TRBV6-1	many	NA	CASSPGGDYGYTF	TGTGCCAGCAGCCCCGGGGGGGACTATGGCTACACCTTC
12	TRBJ2-7	TRBV10-3	few	TRBD2	CAISGGEHEQYF	TGTGCCATCAGCGGGGGGGAGCACGAGCAGTACTTC
16	TRBJ2-2	TRBV12-3/TRBV12-4	many	NA	CASSSPGTADTGELFF	TGTGCCAGCAGCTCCCCCGGGACGGCGGACACCGGGGAGCTGTTTTTT
15	TRBJ1-1	TRBV4-1	NA	NA	CASSPHRVGDTEAFF	TGCGCCAGCAGCCCCCACAGGGTGGGGGACACTGAAGCTTTCTTT
16	TRBJ2-5	TRBV28	few	TRBD1	CASSLYPARGQETQYF	TGTGCCAGCAGTTTATATCCGGCCAGGGGGCAGGAGACCCAGTACTTC
14	TRBJ2-5	TRBV5-4	few	TRBD1	CASSWRTGQETQYF	TGTGCCAGCAGCTGGAGGACAGGACAAGAGACCCAGTACTTC
14	TRBJ2-3	TRBV29-1	many	NA	CSARLPRRTDTQYF	TGCAGCGCCCGACTCCCCCGCCGCACAGATACGCAGTATTTT
13	TRBJ2-7	TRBV27	many	NA	CASSLGPYNEQYF	TGTGCCAGCAGTTTGGGACCCTACAACGAGCAGTACTTC
16	TRBJ2-1	TRBV7-6	NA	NA	CASSTLGRGSYNEQFF	TGTGCCAGCAGCACCTTGGGGCGGGGCTCCTACAATGAGCAGTTCTTC
14	TRBJ2-5	TRBV20-1	many	NA	CSPIGTPGQETQYF	TGCAGTCCAATCGGGACTCCGGGCCAAGAGACCCAGTACTTC
14	TRBJ2-2	TRBV28	many	NA	CASKAPSSTGELFF	TGTGCCAGCAAGGCTCCCTCCAGCACCGGGGAGCTGTTTTTT
16	TRBJ1-1	TRBV18	many	NA	CASSPSIQGKYTEAFF	TGTGCCAGCTCACCATCTATCCAGGGGAAGTACACTGAAGCTTTCTTT
15	TRBJ2-3	TRBV28	few	TRBD2	CASSSSSGGFGTQYF	TGTGCCAGCAGTTCCTCTAGCGGGGGGTTTGGTACGCAGTATTTT
15	TRBJ2-5	TRBV5-5	many	NA	CASSFSGDHQETQYF	TGTGCCAGCAGCTTTAGCGGAGATCACCAAGAGACCCAGTACTTC
14	TRBJ1-2	TRBV2	few	TRBD1	CASSRTGGVDGYTF	TGTGCCAGCAGTCGGACAGGGGGGGTGGATGGCTACACCTTC
15	TRBJ2-5	TRBV7-2	many	TRBD2	CASSLVGGYQETQYF	TGTGCCAGCAGCTTAGTGGGGGGGTACCAAGAGACCCAGTACTTC
12	TRBJ1-1	TRBV2	many	NA	CASPEAGPEAFF	TGTGCCAGCCCAGAGGCGGGGCCTGAAGCTTTCTTT
13	TRBJ1-5	TRBV6-2/TRBV6-3	many	NA	CASRGGGNQPQHF	TGTGCCAGTCGGGGAGGAGGCAATCAGCCCCAGCATTTT
14	TRBJ2-1	TRBV5-6	few	TRBD2	CASSLVRGGGSQFF	TGTGCCAGCAGCTTGGTGCGGGGGGGCGGGTCGCAGTTCTTC
16	TRBJ1-1	TRBV4-3	many	NA	CASSQEYGMGNTEAFF	TGCGCCAGCAGCCAAGAATATGGGATGGGAAACACTGAAGCTTTCTTT
13	TRBJ1-2	TRBV7-9	few	NA	CASSLEAIYGYTF	TGTGCCAGCAGCTTAGAAGCCATCTATGGCTACACCTTC
16	TRBJ2-1	TRBV5-1	many	NA	CASSLGRDFLGNEQFF	TGCGCCAGCAGCTTGGGCCGGGACTTCCTGGGCAATGAGCAGTTCTTC
16	TRBJ2-1	TRBV2	NA	TRBD2	CASRGESRLPYNEQFF	TGTGCCAGCCGGGGGGAAAGTCGACTGCCTTACAATGAGCAGTTCTTC
19	TRBJ1-2	TRBV7-2	many	NA	CASSLNRIGGAQARGGYTF	TGTGCCAGCAGCTTAAATCGTATCGGCGGGGCACAGGCAAGAGGAGGCTACACCTTC
17	TRBJ2-2	TRBV7-9	many	NA	CASSLPWAGTNTGELFF	TGTGCCAGCAGCCTACCATGGGCGGGGACGAACACCGGGGAGCTGTTTTTT
16	TRBJ2-3	TRBV19	few	NA	CASSIDLVASTDTQYF	TGTGCCAGTAGTATAGACTTGGTAGCCTCCACAGATACGCAGTATTTT
19	TRBJ2-2	TRBV28	NA	TRBD1	CASSRGPGQGASWTGELFF	TGTGCCAGCAGTCGTGGACCGGGACAGGGGGCATCATGGACCGGGGAGCTGTTTTTT
12	TRBJ2-3	TRBV7-2	many	TRBD1	CASSGGQLTQYF	TGTGCCAGCAGCGGGGGACAGCTTACGCAGTATTTT
14	TRBJ2-7	TRBV2	NA	NA	CASRERLVSYEQYF	TGTGCCAGCAGGGAACGACTTGTCTCCTACGAGCAGTACTTC
13	TRBJ2-4	TRBV6-6	NA	NA	CASSLSAKNIQYF	TGTGCCAGCAGTTTGTCTGCCAAAAACATTCAGTACTTC
15	TRBJ2-3	TRBV6-4	many	NA	CASSDSTVGADTQYF	TGTGCCAGCAGTGACTCGACGGTCGGGGCAGATACGCAGTATTTT